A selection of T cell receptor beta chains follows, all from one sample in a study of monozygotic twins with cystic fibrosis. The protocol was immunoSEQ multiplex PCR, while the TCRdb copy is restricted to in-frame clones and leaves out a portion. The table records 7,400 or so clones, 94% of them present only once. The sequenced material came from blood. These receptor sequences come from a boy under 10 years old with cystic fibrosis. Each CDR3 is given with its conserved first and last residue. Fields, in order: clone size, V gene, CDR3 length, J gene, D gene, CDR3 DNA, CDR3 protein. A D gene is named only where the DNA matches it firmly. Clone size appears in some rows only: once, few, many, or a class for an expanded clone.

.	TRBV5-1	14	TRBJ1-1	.	TGCGCCAGCAGCTCCGGGACACCGAACACTGAAGCTTTCTTT	CASSSGTPNTEAFF
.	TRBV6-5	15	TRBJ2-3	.	TGTGCCAGCAGTTACTCGCACCCATTCACAGATACGCAGTATTTT	CASSYSHPFTDTQYF
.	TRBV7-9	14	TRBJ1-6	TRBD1	TGTGCCAGCAGCGTCGGACAGGTCAATTCACCCCTCCACTTT	CASSVGQVNSPLHF
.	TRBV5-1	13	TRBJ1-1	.	TGCGCCAGCAGCTTGACGGGGAACACTGAAGCTTTCTTT	CASSLTGNTEAFF
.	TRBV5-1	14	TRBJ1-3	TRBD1	TGCGCCAGCAGCCCCACAGGGGTCGGAAACACCATATATTTT	CASSPTGVGNTIYF
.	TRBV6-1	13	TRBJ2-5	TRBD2	TGTGCCAGCGAAAGACTAGCGTTGGAGACCCAGTACTTC	CASERLALETQYF
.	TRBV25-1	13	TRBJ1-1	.	TGTGCCAGCAGACGGACAGCGAACACTGAAGCTTTCTTT	CASRRTANTEAFF
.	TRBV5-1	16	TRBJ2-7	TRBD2	TGCGCCAGCAGCTTCCTACTAGCGGGGGAACCCTACGAGCAGTACTTC	CASSFLLAGEPYEQYF
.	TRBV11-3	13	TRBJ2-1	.	TGTGCCAGCAGCGTATTGGTCGGGGGTGAGCAGTTCTTC	CASSVLVGGEQFF
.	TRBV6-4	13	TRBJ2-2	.	TGTGCCAGCAGGGACCCGAACACCGGGGAGCTGTTTTTT	CASRDPNTGELFF
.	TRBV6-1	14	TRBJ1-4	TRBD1	TGTGCCAGCAGTGAGGAACAGGGGAATGAAAAACTGTTTTTT	CASSEEQGNEKLFF
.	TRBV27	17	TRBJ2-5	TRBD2	TGTGCCAGCAAGGGTGGGCTAGCGGGGGGGCAAGTGGAGACCCAGTACTTC	CASKGGLAGGQVETQYF
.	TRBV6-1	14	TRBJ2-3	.	TGTGCCAGCAGTGATGGTTCGCTCGGGCAAACGCAGTATTTT	CASSDGSLGQTQYF
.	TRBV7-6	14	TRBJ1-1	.	TGTGCCAGCAGCTTAAGACCCCCGTGGGGGGAAGCTTTCTTT	CASSLRPPWGEAFF
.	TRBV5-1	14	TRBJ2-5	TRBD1	TGCGCCAGCAGCGGGACAGGATCTGACGAGACCCAGTACTTC	CASSGTGSDETQYF
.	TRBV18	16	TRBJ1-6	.	TGTGCCAGCTCACCAACCGGGGCCAGGGATAATTCACCCCTCCACTTT	CASSPTGARDNSPLHF
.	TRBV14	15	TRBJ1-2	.	TGTGCCAGCAGCCGGGAGACACCGGGCGACTATGGCTACACCTTC	CASSRETPGDYGYTF
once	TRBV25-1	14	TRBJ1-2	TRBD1	TGTGCCAGCAGTTCTGGGGACAGGCCCTATGGCTACACCTTC	CASSSGDRPYGYTF
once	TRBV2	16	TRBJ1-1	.	TGTGCCAGCAGGGATCCCGTAGGGAGGGAGAACACTGAAGCTTTCTTT	CASRDPVGRENTEAFF
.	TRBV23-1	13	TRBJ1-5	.	TGCGCCAGCGTACCACGGAGCAATCAGCCCCAGCATTTT	CASVPRSNQPQHF
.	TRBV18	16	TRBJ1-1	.	TGTGCCAGCTCACCCCCCTTAGTGCGACCGAACACTGAAGCTTTCTTT	CASSPPLVRPNTEAFF
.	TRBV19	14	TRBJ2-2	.	TGTGCCACTCTAAGGCCGGGGCCCACCGGGGAGCTGTTTTTT	CATLRPGPTGELFF
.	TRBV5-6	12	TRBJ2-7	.	TGTGCCAGCAGCCTCGGTGACTACGAGCAGTACTTC	CASSLGDYEQYF
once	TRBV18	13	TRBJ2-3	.	TGTGCCAGCTCACTCGTACACACAGATACGCAGTATTTT	CASSLVHTDTQYF
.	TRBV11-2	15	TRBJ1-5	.	TGTGCCAGCAGCTTAGATCGAGGGGAGGGTCAGCCCCAGCATTTT	CASSLDRGEGQPQHF
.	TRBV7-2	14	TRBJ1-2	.	TGTGCCAGCAGCTTAGCTTTGGGGGCGGGTGGCTACACCTTC	CASSLALGAGGYTF
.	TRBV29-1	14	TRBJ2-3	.	TGCAGCGTCCGGCGGGGCATCGGCACAGATACGCAGTATTTT	CSVRRGIGTDTQYF
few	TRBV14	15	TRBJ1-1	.	TGTGCCAGCAGCCAAGTTGGGGGAATGAACACTGAAGCTTTCTTT	CASSQVGGMNTEAFF